These 26 T cell receptor beta chains were all obtained from the same sample, sequenced in a study of beta chain features in type 1 diabetes. Expressed TCRB transcripts were sequenced, since all the RNA that had been isolated was reverse transcribed. The table came from immunoSEQ multiplex PCR; TCRdb's copy has only in-frame clones and leaves some out. The repertoire holds more than 300,000 clones, with 10% to 15% as singletons. Sequenced input: naive CD4+ T cells from blood. All receptors derive from a man between 18 and 29 years old in good health.

With regard to this clone: Other nucleotide sequences from this sample produce the same CDR3. The rearrangement links TRBV28 to TRBJ1-1; the match to TRBD1 covers 7 bases. The CDR3 covers 14 residues. J gave up 2 bases and V 6 bases, and 6 bases lay outside the gene matches. CDR1 is MDHEN and CDR2 is SYDVKM in the germline V gene. CDR3 nucleotides: TGTGCCAGCAGCTCCGGGACAGCTAACACTGAAGCTTTCTTT. It specifies CASSSGTANTEAFF. Looking up the rest from reference TRBV28 and TRBJ1-1 gives the full variable domain: DVKVTQSSRYLVKRTGEKVFLECVQDMDHENMFWYRQDPGLGLRLIYFSYDVKMKEKGDIPEGYSVSREKKERFSLILESASTNQTSMYLCASSSGTANTEAFFGQGTRLTVV.

This sequence joins TRBV5-1 and TRBJ2-1; TRBD2 agrees at 15 bases. Trimming took 4 bases from V and 2 from J; bases not matched to a gene: 4. From germline, CDR1 is SGHRS and CDR2 YFSETQ. This CDR3 is 17 amino acids long. This CDR3 reads CASSEGLAGGTYNEQFF. In nucleotides, the CDR3 is TGCGCCAGCAGCGAGGGACTAGCGGGAGGTACCTACAATGAGCAGTTCTTC.

This clone was observed a handful of times. V gene TRBV5-1 combines with J gene TRBJ1-6; TRBD1 aligns across 9 bases. The V and J ends lost 3 bases and 0 bases, in that order; junction bases with no gene match: 7. The CDR3 is 18 residues long. CDR1 is SGHRS and CDR2 is YFSETQ in the germline V gene. The CDR3 DNA sequence: TGCGCCAGCAGCTCAGGTGGGACAGGGAGCTCCTATAATTCACCCCTCCACTTT. This sequence encodes CASSSGGTGSSYNSPLHF.

This clone turned up a few times. The chain recombines TRBV28 with TRBJ1-4, with D possibly being TRBD1 (5 bases). V lost 5 bases, J lost 2 bases, and 6 bases lay in between. Germline lookup yields CDR1 MDHEN and CDR2 SYDVKM. CDR3 length: 13 residues. The CDR3 is CASSGGTNEKLFF. CDR3 sequence (DNA): TGTGCCAGCAGTGGGGGGACTAATGAAAAACTGTTTTTT.

This clone was observed many times. The V and J genes are TRBV14 and TRBJ2-1; the D gene is possibly TRBD2 (6 bases). CDR1 SGHDN and CDR2 FVKESK come from the germline V gene. The CDR3 length is 13 residues. V lost 2 bases and J 9 bases, leaving 11 bases between the germline ends. DNA for the CDR3: TGTGCCAGCAGCCAACAAATGGAGGGTGAGCAGTTCTTC. Protein product: CASSQQMEGEQFF.

This clone was observed a handful of times. The genes are TRBV6-4 and TRBJ1-2; weak D call: TRBD1 (5 bases). Trimming pared 3 bases from V and 4 bases from J, leaving 9 bases between. This CDR3 is 13 amino acids long. Per germline, CDR1 MRHNA and CDR2 SNTAGT. The CDR3 DNA reads TGTGCCAGCAGTGAAGGGGCCTTCTATGGCTACACCTTC. It codes for CASSEGAFYGYTF.

As regards this clone: Other nucleotide sequences in the sample specify the same CDR3. This CDR3 is CASSLGRNTEAFF. CDR3 DNA sequence: TGTGCCAGCAGCCTCGGGAGGAACACTGAAGCTTTCTTT. The chain joins TRBV7-2 to TRBJ1-1; no clear D. CDR1 is SGHTA and CDR2 is FQGNSA in the germline V gene. CDR3 length equals 13 residues. V lost 5 bases and J lost 1, with 8 bases in between.

This clone was observed a few times. The chain employs TRBV30 and TRBJ1-5; a weak D match, TRBD1 (6 bases). Germline V gives CDR1 GTSNPN, CDR2 SVGIG (reference sequence). Trimming took 1 base from V and 0 from J, leaving 13 bases between them. The CDR3 runs to 16 residues. The CDR3 sequence: CAWSGSTGGSNQPQHF. The CDR3 DNA sequence: TGTGCCTGGAGTGGATCGACAGGTGGTAGCAATCAGCCCCAGCATTTT.

There are a few counts of this clone. The V gene is TRBV9, the J gene TRBJ2-2; 8 nucleotides match TRBD1. CDR3 size: 16 residues. Germline V gene sequence: CDR1 SGDLS, CDR2 YYNGEE. The V and J ends lost 0 bases and 8 bases, in that order; junction bases with no gene match: 9. CDR3 sequence: CASSVGQGLRVGELFF. CDR3 nucleotides: TGTGCCAGCAGCGTAGGACAGGGGTTGAGGGTAGGGGAGCTGTTTTTT.

As regards this clone: The DNA is omitted, as the CDR3 cannot be located on it reliably, and the CDR3 follows TCRdb's listing. CDR3 sequence: CSVGQGAGSRYF. The chain combines TRBV29-1 with TRBJ2-3; TRBD1 is the table's D call, not checked against the DNA. The CDR3 numbers 12 amino acids, ends counted. Germline-derived CDR1 and CDR2 are SQVTM and ANQGSEA.

The chain uses TRBV18 and TRBJ2-7, with 14 bases matching TRBD2. Trimming removed 5 bases from V and 11 bases from J; junction bases left unmatched: 8. Per germline, CDR1 KGHSH and CDR2 LQKENI. The CDR3 length is 14 residues. This chain's CDR3 is CASSNPGLAGDKYF. CDR3 DNA sequence: TGTGCCAGCTCAAACCCGGGACTAGCGGGAGACAAGTACTTC.

This clone was found a few times. The chain uses TRBV28 and TRBJ2-7, with a tentative D call TRBD2 (6 bases). Per germline, CDR1 MDHEN and CDR2 SYDVKM. V was cut by 7 bases and J by 0 bases, with 16 bases left in between. The CDR3 has 15 residues. The CDR3 spells CASTSPGGTSYEQYF. CDR3 coding DNA: TGTGCCAGCACCTCACCCGGGGGAACCTCCTACGAGCAGTACTTC.

The chain combines TRBV18 with TRBJ2-3; 9 nucleotides agree with TRBD1. The CDR3 consists of 15 residues. The V gene end was trimmed by 3 bases and the J gene end by 3 bases; junction bases not matched to a gene: 4. Germline V gene sequence: CDR1 KGHSH, CDR2 LQKENI. In nucleotides, the CDR3 is TGTGCCAGCTCACCTGGAGACAGGGGGACAGATACGCAGTATTTT. Encoded protein: CASSPGDRGTDTQYF.

This clone was seen more than once but under ten times. The gene calls are TRBV9 and TRBJ1-5; tentatively, D is TRBD1 (5 bases). V gave up 4 bases and J gave up 4 bases, with 12 bases separating them. Germline-derived CDR1 and CDR2 are SGDLS and YYNGEE. The CDR3 length is 14 residues. The CDR3 sequence is CASSKRGFNQPQHF. In DNA, the CDR3 is TGTGCCAGCAGCAAACGGGGGTTTAATCAGCCCCAGCATTTT.

There are a few counts of this clone. The rearrangement joins TRBV6-1 to TRBJ2-3, with 8 bases identical to TRBD1. This CDR3 region has 16 residues. CDR1 is MNHNS and CDR2 is SASEGT in the germline V gene. With 4 bases clipped from V and 1 base from J, the junction kept 7 bases outside the gene matches. The CDR3: CASSVITGGRTDTQYF. CDR3 DNA: TGTGCCAGCAGTGTAATAACAGGGGGACGCACAGATACGCAGTATTTT.

The chain is built from TRBV30 and TRBJ1-4, with 9 bases fitting TRBD1. CDR1 and CDR2 from the germline V gene are GTSNPN and SVGIG (reference sequence). With V trimmed by 5 bases and J by 5 bases, 9 bases remained unmatched. CDR3 length equals 15 residues. The CDR3: CAWRYNRGQNEKLFF. CDR3 DNA sequence: TGTGCCTGGCGATATAACAGGGGGCAGAATGAAAAACTGTTTTTT.

This rearrangement joins TRBV11-1 to TRBJ2-1; no reliable D call. CDR1 is SGHAT and CDR2 is FQDESV in the germline V gene (reference sequence). The CDR3 runs 17 residues. Trimming pared 2 bases from V and 5 bases from J, leaving 19 bases between. CDR3 nucleotide sequence: TGTGCCAGCAGCTTAAGGCAGCCACTCCGACTTAACAATGAGCAGTTCTTC. Encoded protein: CASSLRQPLRLNNEQFF.

The chain carries TRBV12-1 and TRBJ2-6; TRBD2 is the table's D call and was not checked against the DNA. TRBV12-1 is labeled a pseudogene. The CDR3 loop spans 17 amino acids. The CDR3 DNA sequence: TGTGCCAGCAGCTTCCGGACTTTAATCTCTGGGGCCAACGTCCTGACTTTC. It yields the protein CASSFRTLISGANVLTF.

As regards this clone: This CDR3 is also generated by other DNA sequences in the sample. V is TRBV4-3 and J is TRBJ2-3; weak D call: TRBD2 (6 bases). Germline V gene lookup returns CDR1 LGHNA and CDR2 YSLEER. This CDR3 spans 16 amino acids. Trimming took 0 bases from V and 0 from J, leaving 10 bases between them. The CDR3 sequence: CASSQDGGSSTDTQYF. CDR3 nucleotide sequence: TGCGCCAGCAGCCAAGATGGGGGGAGCAGCACAGATACGCAGTATTTT.

The table lists this clone with a few counts. The chain links TRBV28 to TRBJ2-1, with D possibly TRBD2 on 6 matching bases. CDR1 MDHEN and CDR2 SYDVKM come from the germline V gene. The CDR3 spans 15 residues. V lost 5 bases, J lost 4 bases, and 15 bases lay in between. The CDR3 DNA follows: TGTGCCAGCAGTCCCCCGGGACTCCAATACAATGAGCAGTTCTTC. Amino acid sequence: CASSPPGLQYNEQFF.

This clone appeared a few times. This rearrangement joins TRBV29-1 to TRBJ2-2; D is perhaps TRBD1 (5 bases). The germline V and J ends were trimmed by 4 bases and 2 bases, with 17 bases remaining between them. CDR3 length: 16 residues. The germline CDR1 and CDR2 sequences are SQVTM and ANQGSEA. The CDR3 loop is CSVGLRPTANTGELFF. Here the CDR3 DNA reads TGCAGCGTTGGCCTGCGCCCGACAGCTAACACCGGGGAGCTGTTTTTT.

The chain uses TRBV6-1 and TRBJ2-5; possibly TRBD1 for D (5 bases). The ends were cut back, 0 bases at V and 1 base at J, with 9 bases in the middle. This CDR3 has 15 amino acids. Looked up from germline, CDR1 is MNHNS and CDR2 is SASEGT. In nucleotides, the CDR3 is TGTGCCAGCAGTGAAGCAGGGGTGGGCCAAGAGACCCAGTACTTC. Amino acid sequence: CASSEAGVGQETQYF.

In its sample, this clone was seen a few times. The chain is built from TRBV7-2 and TRBJ2-5; D is perhaps TRBD2 (6 bases). Germline CDR1 and CDR2: SGHTA and FQGNSA. The CDR3 has 16 residues. Trimming took 1 base from V and 2 from J, leaving 14 bases between them. The CDR3 loop reads CASSLVGTPGQETQYF. The CDR3 coding sequence is TGTGCCAGCAGCTTAGTTGGGACTCCCGGGCAAGAGACCCAGTACTTC.

The V and J genes are TRBV28 and TRBJ2-7; 9 bases map to TRBD2. The V gene end was trimmed by 3 bases and the J gene end by 7 bases; junction bases not matched to a gene: 13. The V gene's germline CDR1 is MDHEN and CDR2 SYDVKM. The CDR3 covers 16 residues. The CDR3 reads CASSLARGSGRQEQYF. The CDR3 DNA follows: TGTGCCAGCAGTTTGGCCCGAGGGAGCGGGAGGCAGGAGCAGTACTTC.

This sequence joins TRBV7-2 and TRBJ1-6, with 11 positions matching TRBD1. The junction had 5 bases not matched to a gene; V was cut back by 5 bases and J by 8 bases. The CDR3 extends over 15 amino acids. Per germline, CDR1 SGHTA and CDR2 FQGNSA. The CDR3 nucleotides are TGTGCCAGCAGCAAGGACAGGGGGCGATATTCACCCCTCCACTTT. Amino acid sequence: CASSKDRGRYSPLHF.

This rearrangement joins TRBV18 to TRBJ1-2; D call uncertain. The V gene lost 3 bases and the J gene lost 0 bases, with 8 bases spanning the gap. The CDR3 consists of 14 residues. Germline lookup yields CDR1 KGHSH and CDR2 LQKENI. CDR3 DNA sequence: TGTGCCAGCTCACCCGCGGAAGCTAACTATGGCTACACCTTC. It specifies CASSPAEANYGYTF.